This entry lists 8 T cell receptor beta chains sequenced from one sample in a study of circulating CD8 cells and anti-PD-1 response in melanoma. Live CD3+CD8+TCRalphabeta+ cells were sorted into four subsets by PD-1 and/or TIGIT. The QIAseq Immune Repertoire TCR panel built the libraries from roughly 16 ng of total RNA. TCRdb passed the reads through MiXCR, listing each CDR3 protein once. The sample lists just over 1,500 distinct CDR3 sequences, roughly 9.3% seen once, with around 5.6% in the top ten. Specimen: CD8+ T cells from PBMCs, collected at baseline or after one month of anti-PD-1 therapy (not recorded which). These receptors came from a human donor with melanoma.

In its sample, this clonotype was seen a few times. This chain joins TRBV30 and TRBJ2-1, with D tentatively TRBD2 (6 bases). This CDR3 has 11 amino acids. CDR1 is GTSNPN, CDR2 SVGIG, per germline (reference sequence). CDR3 DNA sequence: TGTGCAATGGGGGGTTACAATGAGCAGTTCTTC. It specifies CAMGGYNEQFF.

This clonotype is labeled as large (0.1 to 1%). The rearrangement links TRBV2 to TRBJ2-2; tentative D call: TRBD1 (6 bases). Germline V lookup: CDR1 SNHLY, CDR2 FYNNEI. The CDR3 covers 14 residues. V was trimmed by 10 bases and J by 2 bases, leaving 14 bases between them. The CDR3 is CATEEGGNTGELFF. As DNA, the CDR3 is TGTGCCACGGAAGAAGGGGGAAACACCGGGGAGCTGTTTTTT.

By frequency in the sample, this clonotype is medium-sized. This CDR3 reads CASGPGGGTYEQYF. The CDR3 nucleotides read TGTGCTAGTGGCCCAGGGGGAGGGACCTACGAGCAGTACTTC. V gene TRBV12-5 combines with J gene TRBJ2-7; either TRBD1 or TRBD2 may supply D (7 bases each). The ends were cut back, 6 bases at V and 2 bases at J, with 14 bases in the middle. Germline CDR1 reads LGHNT; CDR2 reads FRNRAP. The CDR3 runs to 14 residues.

This clonotype qualifies as large. The chain joins TRBV29-1 to TRBJ1-2; TRBD1 might be the D (6 bases). CDR1 and CDR2 from the germline V gene are SQVTM and ANQGSEA. The CDR3 contains 13 residues. Trimming stripped 7 bases from V and 8 bases from J, with 20 bases between. The CDR3 DNA reads as TGCAGCGCCCTAACCGGACAGTCGGGGGGCTACACCTTC. Translating gives CSALTGQSGGYTF. The whole variable domain, filled in from reference TRBV29-1 and TRBJ1-2, reads SAVISQKPSRDICQRGTSLTIQCQVDSQVTMMFWYRQQPGQSLTLIATANQGSEATYESGFVIDKFPISRPNLTFSTLTVSNMSPEDSSIYLCSALTGQSGGYTFGSGTRLTVV.

The chain recombines TRBV29-1 with TRBJ2-5, with D perhaps TRBD1 or TRBD2 (5 bases each). Deletions cut 1 base from V and 2 bases from J, with 11 bases between. The CDR3 sequence is 14 residues long. The germline V gene encodes CDR1 SQVTM and CDR2 ANQGSEA. CDR3 sequence (DNA): TGCAGCGTTGAAGGAGGGGCCACTCAAGAGACCCAGTACTTC. It specifies CSVEGGATQETQYF.

This clonotype is judged medium-sized. The genes are TRBV12-3 or TRBV12-4 and TRBJ2-1; the D gene is possibly TRBD2 (6 bases). This CDR3 is built from 12 residues. V was shortened by 1 base and J by 9 bases, with 7 bases between the two germline ends. The CDR3 DNA reads as TGTGCCAGCAGTTTAGGGGGAGGTGAGCAGTTCTTC. Translation gives CASSLGGGEQFF.

This clonotype qualifies as medium-sized. The chain uses TRBV9 and TRBJ1-3; D ambiguous. This CDR3 is 15 amino acids long. V lost 1 base to trimming and J lost 0 bases, with 8 bases between them. Germline V gene lookup returns CDR1 SGDLS and CDR2 YYNGEE. The CDR3 region is CASSVTGDSGNTIYF. The CDR3 DNA is TGTGCCAGCAGCGTAACCGGAGACTCTGGAAACACCATATATTTT.

The chain has TRBV19 and TRBJ1-1; no reliable D call. The CDR3 is made up of 11 amino acids. V lost 1 base and J lost 6, with 3 bases in between. Germline V CDR1 and CDR2: LNHDA, SQIVND (reference sequence). The CDR3 coding sequence is TGTGCCAGTAGTATAGGGTCTGAAGCTTTCTTT. Residues: CASSIGSEAFF.